The T cell receptor beta chain described here comes from a study of blood T cell repertoires in COVID-19. CDR3 length: 15 amino acids. The ends were cut back, 6 bases at V and 1 base at J, with 15 bases in the middle. Germline V gene data show CDR1 as SGHRS and CDR2 as YFSETQ. Profiled with immunoSEQ multiplex PCR; TCRdb holds only in-frame clones, not every one. The sample lists around 270,000 clones, over 75% occurring once. The rearrangement links TRBV5-1 to TRBJ2-3, with a weak D call TRBD2 (6 bases). The source is a woman in her 40s who had been exposed to COVID-19. The sample taken for sequencing was PBMCs or T cells enriched from blood (not recorded which). CDR3 loop: CASTRRGEGTDTQYF. CDR3 sequence (DNA): TGCGCCAGCACCCGCCGTGGGGAGGGCACAGATACGCAGTATTTT.